The 2 T cell receptor beta chains below were found in one sample sequenced in a study of beta chain features in type 1 diabetes. The study reverse transcribed the entire isolated RNA, so it sequenced expressed TCRB transcripts. Profiled with immunoSEQ multiplex PCR; TCRdb holds only in-frame clones, not every one. The table lists hundreds of thousands of clones, 30% of them singletons. The sequenced sample was naive CD4+ T cells from blood. These receptor sequences come from a man younger than 35 in good health.

The V gene is TRBV5-4, the J gene TRBJ2-1; 7 bases map to TRBD1. With V trimmed by 4 bases and J by 2 bases, 3 bases remained unmatched. Germline V gene lookup returns CDR1 SGHNT and CDR2 YYREEE (reference sequence). The CDR3 consists of 14 residues. CDR3 DNA sequence: TGTGCCAGCAGCGACGGGACAGCCTACAATGAGCAGTTCTTC. It specifies CASSDGTAYNEQFF.

This chain links TRBV2 with TRBJ2-1, with 9 bases matching TRBD2. V lost 10 bases to trimming and J lost 2 bases; unmatched junction nucleotides: 6. The CDR3 length is 14 residues. Germline-derived CDR1 and CDR2 are SNHLY and FYNNEI. CDR3 region: CATSTSGAYNEQFF. The CDR3 bases are TGTGCCACCTCGACTAGCGGTGCCTACAATGAGCAGTTCTTC.